The 4 T cell receptor beta chains below all came from one sample that was sequenced in a study of cytotoxic CD8 clonotypes in ibrutinib-treated CLL. Assay used: immunoSEQ multiplex PCR; TCRdb lists only in-frame clones, some missing. The repertoire consists of around 42,000 clones, with approximately 65% occurring once and the leading ten covering 20% to 25%. Material: PBMCs, obtained after 24 months of ibrutinib treatment. The origin of the receptors is a human donor with chronic lymphocytic leukemia.

This rearrangement joins TRBV9 to TRBJ1-2; D gene unclear. The CDR3 covers 16 residues. Trimming removed 4 bases at V and 8 bases at J, with 24 bases between. CDR1 is SGDLS and CDR2 is YYNGEE in the germline V gene. The DNA of the CDR3 is TGTGCCAGCAGCCCAGGAGGTGCCAATTTACAGCGGGGCTACACCTTC. It is translated as CASSPGGANLQRGYTF. The full variable domain, completed using reference TRBV9 and TRBJ1-2, is DSGVTQTPKHLITATGQRVTLRCSPRSGDLSVYWYQQSLDQGLQFLIQYYNGEERAKGNILERFSAQQFPDLHSELNLSSLELGDSALYFCASSPGGANLQRGYTFGSGTRLTVV.

For the CDR3, the DNA is TGTGCCAGCAGCCTGAATCGGTTACGCGGGAGACGCTACGAGCAGTACTTC. It yields the protein CASSLNRLRGRRYEQYF. The chain joins TRBV7-9 to TRBJ2-7; 7 bases agree with TRBD2. Germline CDR1 and CDR2: SEHNR and FQNEAQ (reference sequence). The CDR3 contains 17 residues. V shed 5 bases, J shed 3 bases, and the junction held 16 bases outside the gene matches.

CDR3 nucleotides: TGTGCCAGCAGGCGGGGGGCGTTTCCCCTGGAGACCCAGTACTTC. It translates to CASRRGAFPLETQYF. The rearrangement joins TRBV2 to TRBJ2-5; 8 bases agree with TRBD2. V gave up 6 bases and J gave up 5 bases; unmatched junction bases: 11. The CDR3 covers 15 residues. CDR1 and CDR2 from the germline V gene are SNHLY and FYNNEI.

CDR3 nucleotides: TGTGCCAGCAGCCCCAACGCTGGCACAGATACGCAGTATTTT. Protein sequence: CASSPNAGTDTQYF. V usage is TRBV7-3 and J usage is TRBJ2-3; D uncertain. Germline V gene data show CDR1 as SGHTA and CDR2 as FQGTGA. V lost 5 bases, J lost 1 base, and 10 bases lay in between. The CDR3 is 14 residues long.